The next 3 T cell receptor beta chains were all read from a single sample in a study of CD8 T cells in Susac syndrome. A quantity of about 0.45 to 1 ug RNA underwent reverse transcription using random hexamers. TCRdb independently ran MiXCR on the immunoSEQ multiplex PCR reads; one entry per CDR3 protein. The sample records 250,000 to 300,000 distinct CDR3 sequences, roughly 90% being singletons. Material for sequencing was CD8+ T cells from PBMCs. The receptor set was obtained from a human donor with multiple sclerosis.

The chain combines TRBV5-1 with TRBJ2-3; no clear D. The germline CDR1 and CDR2 sequences are SGHRS and YFSETQ. The CDR3 contains 16 residues. V lost 5 bases and J 0 bases, leaving 16 bases between the germline ends. The CDR3 loop reads CASRDFWADSTDTQYF. The CDR3 DNA sequence: TGCGCCAGCAGGGATTTTTGGGCGGATAGCACAGATACGCAGTATTTT.

The gene calls are TRBV29-1 and TRBJ2-1; 9 nucleotides align to TRBD2. The CDR3 has 15 residues. CDR1 is SQVTM and CDR2 is ANQGSEA in the germline V gene. Losses at the gene ends were 4 bases for V and 2 bases for J; bases not matched to a gene: 6. CDR3 nucleotides: TGCAGCGTTGGGTTTAGGACTAGCGCCTACAATGAGCAGTTCTTC. It specifies CSVGFRTSAYNEQFF.

The DNA of the CDR3 is TGCGCCAGCGGGATACAGGGAACTGACTACGAGCAGTACTTC. Its translation is CASGIQGTDYEQYF. The chain employs TRBV5-1 and TRBJ2-7; the D gene is possibly TRBD1 (6 bases). Germline values: CDR1 SGHRS, CDR2 YFSETQ. The V and J ends lost 7 bases and 3 bases respectively, with 17 bases between them. The CDR3 has 14 amino acids. Full variable domain (remainder filled in from reference TRBV5-1 and TRBJ2-7): KAGVTQTPRYLIKTRGQQVTLSCSPISGHRSVSWYQQTPGQGLQFLFEYFSETQRNKGNFPGRFSGRQFSNSRSEMNVSTLELGDSALYLCASGIQGTDYEQYFGPGTRLTVT.